The 4 T cell receptor beta chains below come from one sample, sequenced in a study of T cells in localized non-small cell lung cancer. The data were produced by immunoSEQ multiplex PCR, yet TCRdb's version contains in-frame clones alone and is incomplete. The sample has 60,000 to 75,000 clones, around 81% seen once; the top ten hold less than 5.5%. The source was PBMCs, collected before any cancer treatment. The receptors derive from a man between 40 and 70 years old with stage II lung adenocarcinoma.

The chain's CDR3 is CASSPRLAGASYEQYF. The CDR3 coding sequence is TGCGCCAGCAGCCCCCGGCTAGCGGGAGCCTCCTACGAGCAGTACTTC. The chain uses TRBV4-1 and TRBJ2-7, with 10 bases aligning to TRBD2. J gave up 0 bases and V 4 bases, and 6 bases lay outside the gene matches. The germline CDR1 and CDR2 sequences are MGHRA and YSYEKL. The CDR3 sequence is 16 residues long.

V is TRBV10-3 and J is TRBJ1-2; D is unresolved. This CDR3 is 14 amino acids long. Per germline, CDR1 ENHRY and CDR2 SYGVKD. The germline V and J ends were trimmed by 3 bases and 2 bases, with 10 bases remaining between them. CDR3 coding DNA: TGTGCCATCAGTGATGGAGAGAGGAACTATGGCTACACCTTC. This sequence encodes CAISDGERNYGYTF.

V and J are TRBV9 and TRBJ1-1; D is unclear. The CDR3 is 14 residues long. Germline lookup yields CDR1 SGDLS and CDR2 YYNGEE. V shed 0 bases and J shed 1 base, with 7 bases lying between them. In DNA, the CDR3 is TGTGCCAGCAGCGTAGGACGCTCGAACACTGAAGCTTTCTTT. This translates into CASSVGRSNTEAFF.

V is TRBV6-1 and J is TRBJ2-1; 7 nucleotides align to TRBD2. With 5 bases clipped from V and 4 bases from J, the junction kept 5 bases outside the gene matches. Germline loops: CDR1 MNHNS, CDR2 SASEGT. The CDR3 is made up of 14 amino acids. The CDR3 loop reads CASSRLALYNEQFF. In nucleotides, the CDR3 is TGTGCCAGCAGTCGACTAGCTCTATACAATGAGCAGTTCTTC.